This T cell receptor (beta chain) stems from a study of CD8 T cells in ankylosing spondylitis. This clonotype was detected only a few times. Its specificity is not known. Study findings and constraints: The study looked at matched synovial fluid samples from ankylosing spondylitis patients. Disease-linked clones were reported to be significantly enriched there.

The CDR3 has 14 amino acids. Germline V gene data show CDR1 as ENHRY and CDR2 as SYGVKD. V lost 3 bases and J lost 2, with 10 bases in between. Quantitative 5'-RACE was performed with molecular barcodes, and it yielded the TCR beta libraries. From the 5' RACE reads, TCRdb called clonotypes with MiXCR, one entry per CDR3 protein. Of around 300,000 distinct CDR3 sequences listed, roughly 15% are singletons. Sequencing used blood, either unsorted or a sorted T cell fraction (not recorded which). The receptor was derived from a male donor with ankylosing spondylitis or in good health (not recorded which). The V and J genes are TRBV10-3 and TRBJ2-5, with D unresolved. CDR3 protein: CAISERAGQETQYF. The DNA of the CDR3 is TGTGCCATCAGTGAAAGGGCTGGGCAAGAGACCCAGTACTTC.